Reported below is one T cell receptor (beta chain). What it binds is not known. This sample stems from a study of T-cell memory formation after mild COVID-19. Employing constant-segment primers, 5'RACE generated TCR alpha and TCR beta cDNA libraries bearing sample barcodes and UMIs. TCRdb passed the 5' RACE reads through MiXCR, listing each CDR3 protein once. The sample includes about 240,000 distinct CDR3 sequences, over 9% of them seen just once. Notes on the study in general: The appearance of some responding clones in pre-infection memory suggested that cross-reactive memory joined.

V gave up 3 bases and J gave up 8 bases, with 13 bases separating them. The CDR3 covers 13 residues. The chain links TRBV12-3 or TRBV12-4 to TRBJ1-2, with D hard to call. Sequenced material: PBMCs or a T cell subset sorted from them (not recorded which). The origin of this receptor is a man aged 18 to 30 who had mild COVID-19 (a few samples of this study predate the infection). Cell type and time point are not known. CDR3 residues: CASSFGPFGGYTF. The CDR3 DNA sequence: TGTGCCAGCAGTTTCGGCCCCTTCGGGGGCTACACCTTC.